This T cell receptor beta chain was sequenced in a study of T cell changes during pregnancy in multiple sclerosis. Sequencing was performed with immunoSEQ multiplex PCR; in TCRdb, only in-frame clones are kept and a portion is missing. The sample holds about 44,000 clones, roughly 90% seen once. The origin of this receptor is a female donor with multiple sclerosis, enrolled in a pregnancy study. This material consisted of CD4+ T cells from peripheral blood mononuclear cells, taken before pregnancy.

CDR3 sequence reads: CASSELLAGGDFDEQFF. The DNA for the CDR3 is TGCGCCAGCAGTGAGTTACTAGCGGGGGGGGATTTCGATGAGCAGTTCTTC. The chain employs TRBV10-1 and TRBJ2-1; TRBD2 aligns across 13 bases. This CDR3 is 17 amino acids long. CDR1 WNHNN and CDR2 SYGVQD come from the germline V gene (reference sequence). V gave up 1 base and J gave up 8 bases; unmatched junction bases: 8.